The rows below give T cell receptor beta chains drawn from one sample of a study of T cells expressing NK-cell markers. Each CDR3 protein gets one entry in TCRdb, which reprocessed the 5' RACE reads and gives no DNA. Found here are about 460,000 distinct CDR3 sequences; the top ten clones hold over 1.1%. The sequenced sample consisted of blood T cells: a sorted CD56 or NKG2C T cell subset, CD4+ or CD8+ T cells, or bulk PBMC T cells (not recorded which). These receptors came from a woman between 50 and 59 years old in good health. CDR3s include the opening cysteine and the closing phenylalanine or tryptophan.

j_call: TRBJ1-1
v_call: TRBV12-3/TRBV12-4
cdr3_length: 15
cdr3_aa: CASSLGRGVDTEAFF

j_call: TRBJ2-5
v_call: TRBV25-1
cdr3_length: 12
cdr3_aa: CASRGAIVTQYF

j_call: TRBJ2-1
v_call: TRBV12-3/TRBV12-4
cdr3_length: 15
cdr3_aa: CASNSRENSYNEQFF

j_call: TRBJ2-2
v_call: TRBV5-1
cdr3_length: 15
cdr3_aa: CASSLTSRVGGELFF

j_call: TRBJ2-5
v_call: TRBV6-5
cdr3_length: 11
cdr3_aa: CASSYSPSQYF

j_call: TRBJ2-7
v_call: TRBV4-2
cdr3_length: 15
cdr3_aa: CASSQDRPSSYEQYF

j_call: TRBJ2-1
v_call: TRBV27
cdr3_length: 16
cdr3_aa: CASARTGTGSYNEQFF

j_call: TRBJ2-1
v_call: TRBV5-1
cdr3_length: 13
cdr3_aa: CASRGTRNNEQFF

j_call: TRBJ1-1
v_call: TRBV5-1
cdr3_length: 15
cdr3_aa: CASSPRRGANTEAFF

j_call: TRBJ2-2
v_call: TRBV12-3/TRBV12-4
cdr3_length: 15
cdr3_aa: CASSGTGGGTGELFF

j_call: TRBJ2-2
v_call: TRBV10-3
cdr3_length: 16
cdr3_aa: CAISAGTPANTGELFF

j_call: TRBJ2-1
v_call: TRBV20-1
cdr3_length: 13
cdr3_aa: CSARGPRGGEQFF

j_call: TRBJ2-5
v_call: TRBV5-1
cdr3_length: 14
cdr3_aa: CASSAQGTQETQYF

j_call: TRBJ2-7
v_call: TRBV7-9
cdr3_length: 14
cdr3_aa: CASSFLAGGYEQYF